These 17 T cell receptor beta chains were all obtained from the same sample, sequenced in a study of blood T cells in healthy people across ages. Then a second PCR, running about 6 to 12 cycles, was carried out with a sample-barcoded 5' primer and a J-beta primer mix. TCRdb used MiXCR to reprocess the 5' RACE reads, holding one entry per CDR3 protein. The sample shows about 580,000 distinct CDR3 sequences, under 55% of them seen only once. Sample: blood. The source is a man at least 80 years old in good health.

The chain employs TRBV20-1 and TRBJ1-2, with D unclear. V was clipped by 2 bases and J by 2 bases, with 15 bases between them. Per germline, CDR1 DFQATT and CDR2 SNEGSKA (reference sequence). There are 15 residues in the CDR3. The DNA for the CDR3 is TGCAGTGCTAGAAGGAACAGCTCACCAAACTATGGCTACACCTTC. Translated: CSARRNSSPNYGYTF.

The chain couples TRBV20-1 to TRBJ2-7, with D possibly matching TRBD1 (7 bases). Looked up from germline, CDR1 is DFQATT and CDR2 is SNEGSKA (reference sequence). Deletions cut 5 bases from V and 5 bases from J, with 13 bases between. The CDR3 extends over 12 amino acids. CDR3 bases: TGCAGTGCTCGCGGGACAGCTGACGAGCAGTACTTC. This encodes CSARGTADEQYF.

Regarding this clonotype: The junction departs from germline at one end; a sequencing error may be responsible. V gene TRBV14 combines with J gene TRBJ2-1; D gene ambiguous. The CDR3 is 16 residues long. Germline V lookup: CDR1 SGHDN, CDR2 FVKESK. CDR3: CASSQDPDTIYNERFF. Here the CDR3 DNA reads TGTGCCAGCAGCCAAGACCCAGACACGATATACAATGAGCGGTTCTTC.

In regard to this clonotype: The junction shows a germline mismatch at one end, possibly a read error. The chain has TRBV7-2 and TRBJ1-2, with a possible D match to TRBD1 (6 bases). Germline values: CDR1 SGHTA, CDR2 FQGNSA. The length of the CDR3 is 16 residues. In DNA form, the CDR3 reads TGTGCCAGCAGCTTTACCCGGGACACTGCTAACTATGACTACACCTTC. Protein product: CASSFTRDTANYDYTF.

This clonotype came up once. The J gene is TRBJ1-6, the V gene TRBV28; D might be TRBD1 (6 bases). Germline CDR1 reads MDHEN; CDR2 reads SYDVKM. Trimming shortened V by 5 bases and J by 4 bases, and 12 bases separated the two germline ends. CDR3 length: 15 amino acids. The chain's CDR3 is CASSKQGFYNSPLHF. In DNA form, the CDR3 reads TGTGCCAGCAGTAAACAGGGTTTTTATAATTCACCCCTCCACTTT.

This chain joins TRBV28 and TRBJ1-1; TRBD1 aligns across 8 bases. The CDR3 totals 11 residues. V trimming: 6 bases; J trimming: 11 bases; junction bases outside the gene matches: 5. Germline values: CDR1 MDHEN, CDR2 SYDVKM. DNA of the CDR3: TGTGCCAGCAGCGGACAGGGTAGCGCTTTCTTT. It is translated as CASSGQGSAFF.

This sequence joins TRBV20-1 and TRBJ2-3; tentatively, D is TRBD1 (6 bases). The CDR3 loop spans 16 amino acids. Trimming stripped 0 bases from V and 0 bases from J, with 13 bases between. Germline CDR1 DFQATT, CDR2 SNEGSKA (reference sequence). The CDR3 bases are TGCAGTGCTAGAGATATGTTGCAGGGGAGCACAGATACGCAGTATTTT. Its protein product is CSARDMLQGSTDTQYF.

This clonotype was seen only a few times. The V gene is TRBV10-3, the J gene TRBJ1-5; TRBD1 aligns across 8 bases. This CDR3 is 15 amino acids long. Germline V gene data show CDR1 as ENHRY and CDR2 as SYGVKD. Trimming took 2 bases from V and 7 from J; bases not matched to a gene: 7. DNA of the CDR3: TGTGCCATCAGTGAGACGGACAGGGAAGGGCAGCCCCAGCATTTT. Translated: CAISETDREGQPQHF.

V is TRBV29-1 and J is TRBJ1-1; the match to TRBD1 covers 9 bases. V was clipped by 3 bases and J by 5 bases; unmatched bases: 7. The CDR3 runs 14 residues. Germline V gene lookup returns CDR1 SQVTM and CDR2 ANQGSEA. DNA for the CDR3: TGCAGCGTTGAGCCACAGGGGGCGAAAACTGAAGCTTTCTTT. Amino acids: CSVEPQGAKTEAFF.

Note on this clonotype: One end of the junction does not line up with germline, which may come from a read error. The chain combines TRBV10-3 with TRBJ1-2, with D maybe TRBD1 (6 bases). CDR1 is ENHRY, CDR2 SYGVKD, per germline. The CDR3 loop spans 13 amino acids. Here the CDR3 reads CTISGTISGGYTF. CDR3 sequence (DNA): TGTACCATCAGCGGGACAATAAGTGGTGGCTACACCTTC.

This chain links TRBV20-1 with TRBJ2-5, with 7 bases fitting TRBD1. V gave up 6 bases and J gave up 0 bases; unmatched junction bases: 4. This CDR3 is built from 13 residues. Germline CDR1 is DFQATT and CDR2 is SNEGSKA (reference sequence). The CDR3 loop is CSAKGQYQETQYF. The DNA of the CDR3 is TGCAGTGCCAAGGGACAGTACCAAGAGACCCAGTACTTC.

This clonotype turned up a few times. The CDR3 loop reads CASSLYGEQYF. DNA for the CDR3: TGTGCCAGCAGCCTATATGGCGAGCAGTACTTC. The chain recombines TRBV7-9 with TRBJ2-7; D remains unclear. The germline V gene has CDR1 SEHNR and CDR2 FQNEAQ (reference sequence). Trimming removed 5 bases at V and 6 bases at J, with 8 bases between. The length of the CDR3 is 11 residues.

The V call is TRBV5-1, the J call TRBJ1-2; no clear D gene. CDR1 and CDR2 from the germline V gene are SGHRS and YFSETQ. With 8 bases removed from V and 1 base from J, the gap between germline ends came to 15 bases. This CDR3 is 14 amino acids long. CDR3 DNA sequence: TGCGCCAGTCAAGACGATACGCTTAACTATGGCTACACCTTC. This translates into CASQDDTLNYGYTF.

V usage is TRBV7-2 and J usage is TRBJ2-7; 11 nucleotides align to TRBD1. V lost 5 bases to trimming and J lost 5 bases; unmatched junction nucleotides: 8. Looked up from germline, CDR1 is SGHTA and CDR2 is FQGNSA. CDR3 length: 15 residues. In nucleotides, the CDR3 is TGTGCCAGCAGCGTCCGGGACAGGGGGAACGACGAGCAGTACTTC. It yields the protein CASSVRDRGNDEQYF.

The chain uses TRBV18 and TRBJ1-1; 8 positions match TRBD1. With V trimmed by 8 bases and J by 0 bases, 8 bases remained unmatched. Per the germline V gene, CDR1 is KGHSH and CDR2 is LQKENI. The CDR3 covers 15 residues. CDR3 loop: CASHGTGGMNTEAFF. In DNA form, the CDR3 reads TGTGCCAGCCACGGGACAGGCGGAATGAACACTGAAGCTTTCTTT. The whole variable domain, remainder taken from reference TRBV18 and TRBJ1-1, is NAGVMQNPRHLVRRRGQEARLRCSPMKGHSHVYWYRQLPEEGLKFMVYLQKENIIDESGMPKERFSAEFPKEGPSILRIQQVVRGDSAAYFCASHGTGGMNTEAFFGQGTRLTVV.

The chain joins TRBV9 to TRBJ2-5; 8 positions agree with TRBD1. The CDR3 is 15 residues long. Germline CDR1 is SGDLS and CDR2 is YYNGEE. The trim removed 3 bases at V and 5 bases at J, leaving 9 bases unmatched. The CDR3 region has the DNA TGTGCCAGCAGCGCCTCCGGACAGGGTTGGGAGACCCAGTACTTC. Its translation: CASSASGQGWETQYF.

The chain employs TRBV7-2 and TRBJ2-1; the D is unclear. The germline CDR1 and CDR2 sequences are SGHTA and FQGNSA. V was cut by 3 bases and J by 7 bases, with 10 bases left in between. This CDR3 contains 13 residues. The DNA of the CDR3 is TGTGCCAGCAGCTTCGGTAGGACGAATGAGCAGTTCTTC. Its translation: CASSFGRTNEQFF. The whole variable domain, remainder taken from reference TRBV7-2 and TRBJ2-1, is GAGVSQSPSNKVTEKGKDVELRCDPISGHTALYWYRQSLGQGLEFLIYFQGNSAPDKSGLPSDRFSAERTGGSVSTLTIQRTQQEDSAVYLCASSFGRTNEQFFGPGTRLTVL.